The clone carrying this TCR beta chain turned up a few times. MiXCR, run by TCRdb on the PCR reads, gives a single entry per CDR3 protein. Here the sample spans approximately 670,000 distinct CDR3 sequences, about 20% being singletons. The V and J ends lost 5 bases and 7 bases respectively, with 15 bases between them. The CDR3 contains 14 residues. Germline V gene sequence: CDR1 SGHTA, CDR2 FQGTGA. These data come from a study of molecular identifiers for immune sequencing clone quantification. V is TRBV7-3 and J is TRBJ2-1, with D perhaps TRBD2 (5 bases). Sequencing used naive CD8+ T cells from blood, with Jurkat cell RNA spiked in. Subset in this sample: FACS-sorted CD8+CD4-CCR7+CD45RA+ naive T cells. This sequence was found in a human donor in good health. Some libraries in this study had Jurkat cell RNA spiked in. The CDR3: CASSPGLGLNEQFF. CDR3 in DNA: TGTGCCAGCAGCCCCGGACTCGGTTTGAATGAGCAGTTCTTC.